This is a list of T cell receptor beta chains from one sample in a study of early T cells in non-severe SARS-CoV-2 infection. TCRdb passed the 5' RACE reads through MiXCR, listing each CDR3 protein once. In the table there are 65,000 to 80,000 distinct CDR3 sequences, about 11% of which are singletons. Material for sequencing was whole blood. Source of these receptors: an adult who was a healthcare worker with PCR-confirmed SARS-CoV-2 infection or an uninfected control (not recorded which). Each CDR3 is given with its conserved first and last residue. The order of the fields is J gene, V gene, CDR3 length, D gene, clone size, CDR3 protein, CDR3 DNA. A D gene is named only where the DNA matches it firmly. Only some rows state a clone size, as once, few, many or a class for expanded clones.

>TRBJ1-6|TRBV2|14|-|many
CASSVIDSNSPLHF
TGTGCCAGCAGTGTGATTGATAGTAATTCACCCCTCCACTTT
>TRBJ2-7|TRBV6-2/TRBV6-3|14|-|few
CASSTSTVSYEQYF
TGTGCCAGCAGTACTTCCACTGTCTCCTACGAGCAGTACTTC
>TRBJ1-4|TRBV19|13|-|-
CASSWDGRRELFF
TGTGCCAGTAGTTGGGACGGCCGTAGAGAACTGTTTTTT
>TRBJ1-4|TRBV7-9|11|-|many
CASSHNEKLFF
TGTGCCAGCAGCCACAATGAAAAACTGTTTTTT
>TRBJ2-2|TRBV29-1|13|-|many
CSVADWRTGELFF
TGCAGCGTTGCTGACTGGAGGACCGGGGAGCTGTTTTTT
>TRBJ1-1|TRBV20-1|15|-|many
CSAREFGRMNTEAFF
TGCAGTGCTAGAGAATTCGGTAGGATGAACACTGAAGCTTTCTTT
>TRBJ2-4|TRBV13|16|-|-
CASSRPTSSGRNIQYF
TGTGCCAGCAGCCGACCGACATCCTCGGGAAGAAACATTCAGTACTTC
>TRBJ1-4|TRBV7-9|15|TRBD1|few
CASSLAGQGNEKLFF
TGTGCCAGCAGCTTAGCGGGACAGGGGAATGAAAAACTGTTTTTT
>TRBJ1-2|TRBV12-3/TRBV12-4|15|-|-
CASSLLVDKYNGYTF
TGTGCCAGCAGTCTACTGGTGGACAAGTATAATGGCTACACCTTC
>TRBJ2-1|TRBV5-4|16|-|many
CASSSPGVRSYNEQFF
TGTGCCAGCAGCTCACCAGGGGTACGCTCCTACAATGAGCAGTTCTTC
>TRBJ1-1|TRBV12-3/TRBV12-4|13|TRBD1|few
CASTDTGGTEAFF
TGTGCCAGCACCGACACAGGGGGCACTGAAGCTTTCTTT
>TRBJ2-3|TRBV7-3|13|-|many
CASSPPRADTQYF
TGTGCCAGCTCCCCCCCTCGGGCAGATACGCAGTATTTT
>TRBJ1-3|TRBV30|16|-|-
CAWSHERGVSGNTIYF
TGTGCCTGGAGTCATGAGAGGGGGGTCTCTGGAAACACCATATATTTT
>TRBJ2-2|TRBV7-9|14|TRBD1|-
CASSAYRGTGELFF
TGTGCCAGCAGCGCCTACAGGGGAACCGGGGAGCTGTTTTTT
>TRBJ2-7|TRBV29-1|16|-|-
CSVEFWGTGSSYEQYF
TGCAGCGTTGAGTTTTGGGGGACGGGAAGCTCCTACGAGCAGTACTTC
>TRBJ1-1|TRBV7-9|14|TRBD1|-
CASSSGQENTEAFF
TGTGCCAGCAGCTCAGGACAGGAGAACACTGAAGCTTTCTTT
>TRBJ1-2|TRBV9|14|-|few
CASSVPGANYGYTF
TGTGCCAGCAGCGTCCCGGGGGCCAACTATGGCTACACCTTC
>TRBJ2-7|TRBV5-1|13|TRBD1|few
CASSQYGTVEQYF
TGCGCCAGCAGCCAATACGGGACAGTCGAGCAGTACTTC
>TRBJ2-1|TRBV7-2|15|-|few
CASSLQVRSYNEQFF
TGTGCCAGCAGCTTACAGGTTCGCTCCTACAATGAGCAGTTCTTC
>TRBJ1-5|TRBV10-3|19|TRBD1|-
CAISESEIGQGVFNQPQHF
TGTGCCATCAGTGAGTCGGAAATAGGACAGGGGGTTTTCAATCAGCCCCAGCATTTT
>TRBJ2-1|TRBV6-4|12|-|many
CASSDSKDEQFF
TGTGCCAGCAGTGACTCGAAGGATGAGCAGTTCTTC
>TRBJ2-2|TRBV4-1|17|TRBD1|many
CASRLDGGQGPTGELFF
TGCGCCAGCAGACTGGATGGGGGACAGGGTCCCACCGGGGAGCTGTTTTTT
>TRBJ2-4|TRBV20-1|14|-|-
CSARDSKKGDIQYF
TGCAGTGCTAGGGACAGCAAAAAGGGTGACATTCAGTACTTC
>TRBJ1-1|TRBV5-1|14|-|few
CASSYGQRNTEAFF
TGCGCCAGCAGCTACGGACAGCGGAACACTGAAGCTTTCTTT
>TRBJ2-2|TRBV12-3/TRBV12-4|10|-|-
CASGTGELFF
TGTGCCAGTGGAACCGGGGAGCTGTTTTTT
>TRBJ2-6|TRBV9|12|-|many
CASSSGANVLTF
TGTGCCAGCAGCTCTGGGGCCAACGTCCTGACTTTC